This T cell receptor beta chain was retrieved from a study of CD8 T cells in Susac syndrome. Whole-study results and caveats: The study recognized that the number of individuals in its TCR sequencing and HLA analysis was relatively small.

Trimming took off 7 bases at V and 3 bases at J, with 15 bases between the two ends. The CDR3 loop spans 15 amino acids. About this clonotype: Its specificity is not known.

The multiple sclerosis control group consisted of treatment-naive patients whose relapsing-remitting disease, which was either stable or active, fulfilled revised McDonald criteria. TEMRA cells were FACS-enriched, unlike CD8+ and CD4+ T cells, which were negatively isolated. Reverse transcription of about 0.45 to 1 ug RNA was performed with random hexamers. Amplification of TCR beta CDR3 used immunoSEQ multiplex PCR across 54 Vbeta and 13 Jbeta. MiXCR was run by TCRdb on the immunoSEQ multiplex PCR reads, yielding one entry per CDR3 protein. Among about 290,000 distinct CDR3 sequences listed, approximately 90% were seen once.

The TCR sequence derives from a human donor with multiple sclerosis. Sequencing input: CD8+ T cells from PBMCs. This chain connects TRBV12-3 or TRBV12-4 to TRBJ2-2; D perhaps matches TRBD1 (6 bases). The CDR3 reads CASTPYRVDTGELFF. The CDR3 coding sequence is TGTGCCAGCACCCCTTACAGGGTAGACACCGGGGAGCTGTTTTTT.